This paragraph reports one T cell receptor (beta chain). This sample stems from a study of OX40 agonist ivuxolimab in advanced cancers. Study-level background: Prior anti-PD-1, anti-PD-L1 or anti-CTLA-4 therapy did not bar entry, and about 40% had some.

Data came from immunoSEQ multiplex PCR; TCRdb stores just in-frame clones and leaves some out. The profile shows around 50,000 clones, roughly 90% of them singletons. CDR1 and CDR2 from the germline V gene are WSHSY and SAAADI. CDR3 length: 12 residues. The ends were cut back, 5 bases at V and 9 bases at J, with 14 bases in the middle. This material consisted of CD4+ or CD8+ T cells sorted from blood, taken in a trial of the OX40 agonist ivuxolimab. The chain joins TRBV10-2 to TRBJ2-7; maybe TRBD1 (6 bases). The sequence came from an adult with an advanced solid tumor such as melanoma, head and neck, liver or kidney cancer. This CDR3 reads CASSQQGSGQYF. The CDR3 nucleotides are TGCGCCAGCAGTCAACAGGGAAGCGGGCAGTACTTC.